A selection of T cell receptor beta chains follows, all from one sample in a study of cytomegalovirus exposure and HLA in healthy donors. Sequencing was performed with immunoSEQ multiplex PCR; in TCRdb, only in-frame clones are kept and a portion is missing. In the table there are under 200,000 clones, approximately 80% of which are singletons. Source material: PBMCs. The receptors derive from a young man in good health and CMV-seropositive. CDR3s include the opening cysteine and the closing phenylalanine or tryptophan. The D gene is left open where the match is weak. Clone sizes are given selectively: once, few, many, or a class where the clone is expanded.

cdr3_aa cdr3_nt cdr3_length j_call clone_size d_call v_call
CASNPGLATYNEQFF TGTGCCAGTAACCCGGGACTAGCCACTTACAATGAGCAGTTCTTC 15 TRBJ2-1 NA TRBD2 TRBV19
CAWLDRGITGELFF TGTGCCTGGTTAGACAGGGGTATCACCGGGGAGCTGTTTTTT 14 TRBJ2-2 NA TRBD1 TRBV30
CASSRTGTGLSGANVLTF TGTGCCAGCTCACGAACCGGGACAGGGCTATCTGGGGCCAACGTCCTGACTTTC 18 TRBJ2-6 NA TRBD1 TRBV18
CASSSSLEESTDTQYF TGTGCCAGTAGTTCCTCCCTCGAGGAGAGCACAGATACGCAGTATTTT 16 TRBJ2-3 NA NA TRBV19
CASSVVGRTDTQYF TGTGCCAGCAGCGTAGTTGGCAGAACAGATACGCAGTATTTT 14 TRBJ2-3 NA NA TRBV9
CASSQGQSNQPQHF TGTGCCAGCAGCCAGGGACAGAGCAATCAGCCCCAGCATTTT 14 TRBJ1-5 NA TRBD1 TRBV11-2
CASSSEFSGNTIYF TGCGCCAGCAGCTCGGAGTTCTCTGGAAACACCATATATTTT 14 TRBJ1-3 NA NA TRBV5-1
CASSLAGGFNSPLHF TGTGCCAGCAGCTTGGCAGGGGGTTTTAATTCACCCCTCCACTTT 15 TRBJ1-6 NA TRBD1 TRBV5-4
CASTPRWGNNEQFF TGTGCCAGCACCCCCCGGTGGGGCAACAATGAGCAGTTCTTC 14 TRBJ2-1 NA NA TRBV27
CASSAGTDVNYGYTF TGTGCCAGTAGTGCTGGGACTGACGTTAACTATGGCTACACCTTC 15 TRBJ1-2 NA NA TRBV19
CASSFGEVNTEAFF TGTGCCAGCAGCTTTGGCGAGGTGAATACTGAAGCTTTCTTT 14 TRBJ1-1 NA NA TRBV11-1
CASSDGLAGGGQETQYF TGTGCCAGCAGCGATGGACTAGCGGGAGGAGGGCAAGAGACCCAGTACTTC 17 TRBJ2-5 NA TRBD2 TRBV5-4
CASSPNRGQTYNEQFF TGTGCCAGCAGCCCCAACCGAGGGCAGACCTACAATGAGCAGTTCTTC 16 TRBJ2-1 NA NA TRBV5-6
CASSYEGTSTDTQYF TGTGCCAGCAGTTACGAGGGGACTAGCACAGATACGCAGTATTTT 15 TRBJ2-3 NA NA TRBV6-5
CASSSSGTGKRDEQFF TGCGCCAGCAGCTCTTCCGGGACAGGGAAGAGGGATGAGCAGTTCTTC 16 TRBJ2-1 NA TRBD1 TRBV5-1
CASSLAQIYGYTF TGTGCCAGCAGCTTAGCCCAAATCTATGGCTACACCTTC 13 TRBJ1-2 NA NA TRBV11-2
CASSRGNQETQYF TGTGCCAGCAGCCGAGGGAACCAAGAGACCCAGTACTTC 13 TRBJ2-5 NA NA TRBV7-6
CASSVDAWSSYNSPLHF TGTGCCAGCAGCGTAGATGCATGGAGCTCCTATAATTCACCCCTCCACTTT 17 TRBJ1-6 NA NA TRBV9
CASSLDLAGELFF TGCGCCAGCAGCTTGGATTTAGCCGGGGAGCTGTTTTTT 13 TRBJ2-2 NA NA TRBV5-1
CASSQEGQGRTEAFF TGTGCCAGCAGCCAAGAGGGACAGGGAAGGACTGAAGCTTTCTTT 15 TRBJ1-1 NA TRBD1 TRBV4-2
CASSPQGGDQPQHF TGTGCCAGCAGCCCCCAGGGTGGGGATCAGCCCCAGCATTTT 14 TRBJ1-5 NA NA TRBV9
CAISEGFGDLAYEQYF TGTGCCATCAGTGAGGGTTTCGGGGACTTAGCCTACGAGCAGTACTTC 16 TRBJ2-7 NA NA TRBV10-3
CASSPVATGDYGYTF TGTGCCAGCAGCCCGGTTGCGACAGGGGACTATGGCTACACCTTC 15 TRBJ1-2 NA TRBD1 TRBV5-6
CASSFRTGSYNEQFF TGTGCCAGCAGCTTTAGGACAGGTTCCTACAATGAGCAGTTCTTC 15 TRBJ2-1 NA TRBD1 TRBV7-2
CAWSLNRDNEQFF TGTGCCTGGAGCCTCAACAGGGACAATGAGCAGTTCTTC 13 TRBJ2-1 NA NA TRBV30
CASSTGRTGGTDTQYF TGCGCCAGCAGCACAGGAAGGACAGGGGGGACAGATACGCAGTATTTT 16 TRBJ2-3 NA TRBD1 TRBV4-3
CASSEAGQLFF TGTGCCAGCAGTGAGGCGGGGCAGTTGTTTTTT 11 TRBJ2-2 NA NA TRBV2
CATRTGNYNEKLFF TGTGCCACCCGTACAGGGAATTATAATGAAAAACTGTTTTTT 14 TRBJ1-4 NA NA TRBV18
CASSLPGGNSETQYF TGTGCCAGCAGCTTACCAGGGGGCAATTCGGAGACCCAGTACTTC 15 TRBJ2-5 NA TRBD1 TRBV7-2
CASSLLLNQPQHF TGTGCCAGCAGCTTACTGCTCAATCAGCCCCAGCATTTT 13 TRBJ1-5 NA NA TRBV5-8
CASRTEGVNTEAFF TGTGCCAGCAGGACGGAAGGGGTGAACACTGAAGCTTTCTTT 14 TRBJ1-1 NA NA TRBV7-9
CASSNYPDYEQYF TGTGCCAGCAGTAACTACCCAGACTACGAGCAGTACTTC 13 TRBJ2-7 NA NA TRBV6-5
CSVEELGGLNTGELFF TGCAGCGTTGAAGAACTCGGGGGATTGAACACCGGGGAGCTGTTTTTT 16 TRBJ2-2 NA NA TRBV29-1
CASSLGASSGNTIYF TGCGCCAGCAGCTTGGGGGCCTCCTCTGGAAACACCATATATTTT 15 TRBJ1-3 NA NA TRBV5-1
CASSRSGVLTEAFF TGTGCCAGTAGTAGGAGCGGGGTTTTGACTGAAGCTTTCTTT 14 TRBJ1-1 NA NA TRBV19
CASSQDRLAGGPLFF TGTGCCAGCAGCCAAGATCGTCTAGCGGGGGGGCCTCTCTTCTTC 15 TRBJ2-1 NA TRBD2 TRBV4-2
CSGSGPGDEQYF TGCAGCGGTAGCGGGCCAGGGGACGAGCAGTACTTC 12 TRBJ2-7 NA NA TRBV29-1
CASSPVRTVDIQYF TGTGCCAGCTCACCAGTTAGGACAGTGGACATTCAGTACTTC 14 TRBJ2-4 NA NA TRBV18
CASSQTPSLRGKTDTQYF TGCGCCAGCAGCCAAACACCCTCCCTGCGGGGGAAAACAGATACGCAGTATTTT 18 TRBJ2-3 NA TRBD2 TRBV4-3
CASSFTLGLAGEQFF TGTGCCAGCAGTTTTACCTTGGGACTAGCTGGTGAGCAGTTCTTC 15 TRBJ2-1 NA TRBD2 TRBV5-6
CASSFGRGYTEAFF TGTGCCAGCAGTTTCGGCAGGGGGTATACTGAAGCTTTCTTT 14 TRBJ1-1 NA TRBD1 TRBV28
CASSTQGETQYF TGTGCCAGTAGTACCCAGGGGGAGACCCAGTACTTC 12 TRBJ2-5 NA NA TRBV19
CASSWRGFGRGTGELFF TGTGCCAGCAGCTGGAGAGGTTTCGGGAGGGGCACCGGGGAGCTGTTTTTT 17 TRBJ2-2 once TRBD2 TRBV7-8
CSVEDLRGGASKETQYF TGCAGCGTTGAAGATCTTCGGGGGGGAGCCAGCAAAGAGACCCAGTACTTC 17 TRBJ2-5 NA TRBD2 TRBV29-1
CASSVTVYTEAFF TGTGCCAGCAGCGTAACAGTCTACACTGAAGCTTTCTTT 13 TRBJ1-1 few NA TRBV11-1